The 13 T cell receptor beta chains listed next were all sequenced from one sample in a study of patients and donors after allogeneic stem cell transplantation. TCRdb ran MiXCR on the RT-PCR reads and lists one entry per CDR3 protein. The repertoire holds 920,000 or so distinct CDR3 sequences, with over 15% as singletons. The material sequenced was blood, either unsorted or a sorted T cell fraction (not recorded which). These receptors all stem from a human donor who was either an allogeneic HSCT recipient or a stem cell or donor lymphocyte infusion donor (not recorded which). It is not recorded whose cells these are; they may come from a transplant donor.

This rearrangement joins TRBV5-6 to TRBJ2-5; D is unresolved. V was pared by 7 bases and J by 5 bases, with 18 bases between. The CDR3 is 14 residues long. CDR1 is SGHDT and CDR2 is YYEEEE in the germline V gene. CDR3 region: CASALFSGWETQYF. The CDR3 nucleotides are TGTGCCAGCGCATTGTTTTCGGGCTGGGAGACCCAGTACTTC.

In its sample, this clonotype was seen once. This sequence joins TRBV4-1 and TRBJ1-4; TRBD1 matches 8 bases. The ends lost 1 base at V and 9 bases at J; junction bases unmatched: 7. In germline, CDR1 is MGHRA, CDR2 YSYEKL. The CDR3 spans 15 residues. The CDR3, as DNA: TGCGCCAGCAGCCAAGGGGGACAGGTTCGGCAAAAACTGTTTTTT. It encodes CASSQGGQVRQKLFF.

This chain uses TRBV4-3 with TRBJ1-4; D gene uncertain. Germline V gives CDR1 LGHNA, CDR2 YSLEER. This CDR3 is 14 amino acids long. The V end was cut by 1 base, the J end by 7 bases, with 10 bases between. CDR3 region: CASSQVRLGEKLFF. In DNA form, the CDR3 reads TGCGCCAGCAGCCAAGTCCGTCTGGGTGAAAAACTGTTTTTT.

The rearrangement joins TRBV6-2 or TRBV6-3 to TRBJ2-5; 9 nucleotides agree with TRBD2. Germline CDR1 and CDR2: MNHEY and SVGEGT. The length of the CDR3 is 15 residues. Trimming took 2 bases from V and 1 from J; bases not matched to a gene: 2. The CDR3 sequence is CASSYIAGAQETQYF. CDR3 nucleotides: TGTGCCAGCAGTTACATAGCGGGGGCCCAAGAGACCCAGTACTTC.

Comments on this clonotype: Compared with germline, one end of the junction differs, possibly owing to a read error. The V gene is TRBV9, the J gene TRBJ2-1; D gene ambiguous. The CDR3 extends over 14 amino acids. Germline V CDR1 and CDR2: SGDLS, YYNGEE. The CDR3 sequence: CASSVAGPRDEHFF. CDR3 in DNA: TGTGCCAGCAGCGTAGCTGGGCCGCGTGATGAGCATTTCTTC.

This clonotype has just a few counts. The J gene is TRBJ1-2, the V gene TRBV20-1; possible D gene TRBD1, 6 bases. V was shortened by 0 bases and J by 8 bases, with 19 bases between the two germline ends. Germline V gene sequence: CDR1 DFQATT, CDR2 SNEGSKA (reference sequence). This CDR3 is 15 amino acids long. The CDR3 here is CSARDRIGQFLGYTF. CDR3 DNA sequence: TGCAGTGCTAGAGATAGAATAGGACAGTTTCTCGGCTACACCTTC.

The chain couples TRBV6-1 to TRBJ2-7; D may be TRBD1 or TRBD2 (7 bases each). This CDR3 comprises 15 residues. Per germline, CDR1 MNHNS and CDR2 SASEGT. The V gene lost 7 bases and the J gene lost 3 bases, with 19 bases spanning the gap. The CDR3 nucleotides are TGTGCCAGCATACAGACAGGGAGCGGGGTCTACGAGCAGTACTTC. Protein product: CASIQTGSGVYEQYF.

This clonotype turned up a few times. The chain links TRBV4-2 to TRBJ2-5; 8 bases map to TRBD2. This CDR3 is built from 16 residues. With V trimmed by 0 bases and J by 7 bases, 10 bases remained unmatched. Germline CDR1 LGHNA, CDR2 YNFKEQ. Here the CDR3 reads CASSQDGLAGGVTQYF. The CDR3 nucleotides read TGTGCCAGCAGCCAAGATGGACTGGCGGGGGGTGTGACCCAGTACTTC.

The table lists this clonotype with a few counts. The genes are TRBV7-9 and TRBJ2-1; the D is unclear. The CDR3 contains 13 residues. The germline gives CDR1 SEHNR, CDR2 FQNEAQ (reference sequence). Between the trimmed V and J ends, which lost 1 base and 8 bases, there was a span of 9 bases. The CDR3 is CASSLVVSYEQFF. CDR3 nucleotide sequence: TGTGCCAGCAGCTTAGTGGTGAGTTATGAGCAGTTCTTC.

The V and J genes are TRBV9 and TRBJ2-1; no firm D call. V was pared by 1 base and J by 0 bases, with 11 bases between. The germline V gene encodes CDR1 SGDLS and CDR2 YYNGEE. This CDR3 has 16 amino acids. The CDR3 reads CASSVKHRSSYNEQFF. DNA for the CDR3: TGTGCCAGCAGCGTAAAACACCGGAGCTCCTACAATGAGCAGTTCTTC.

V and J are TRBV29-1 and TRBJ1-1, with 9 bases matching TRBD1. The CDR3 length is 14 residues. Germline trimming cut 6 bases from V and 5 bases from J; bases unmatched to any gene: 10. Germline loops: CDR1 SQVTM, CDR2 ANQGSEA. This chain's CDR3 is CSVGGGTGRTEAFF. CDR3 in DNA: TGCAGCGTGGGGGGGGGGACAGGGAGAACTGAAGCTTTCTTT.

The chain carries TRBV7-2 and TRBJ2-1, with TRBD2 matching over 8 bases. Germline V CDR1 and CDR2: SGHTA, FQGNSA. Trimming at V came to 10 bases and at J to 4 bases, leaving 9 bases not matched to a gene. This CDR3 spans 14 amino acids. This CDR3 reads CATRRGLAYNEQFF. CDR3 in DNA: TGTGCCACACGGCGAGGACTAGCTTACAATGAGCAGTTCTTC.

The chain links TRBV4-1 to TRBJ2-7; 9 positions match TRBD2. The CDR3 consists of 16 residues. V shed 1 base, J shed 5 bases, and the junction held 9 bases outside the gene matches. Per the germline V gene, CDR1 is MGHRA and CDR2 is YSYEKL. This CDR3 reads CASSQGPGTSRDEQYF. CDR3 sequence (DNA): TGCGCCAGCAGCCAAGGCCCCGGGACTAGCAGGGACGAGCAGTACTTC.